This TCR beta chain was observed in a study of monozygotic twins with inflammatory bowel disease. General study results and limits: Healthy co-twins exceeded IBD patients in TCRbeta diversity as measured by inverse Simpson. Repertoire similarity did not differ between concordant and discordant twins, possibly owing to limited power.

TCRdb reprocessed the 5' RACE reads and stores each CDR3 protein as one record, lacking DNA. The listing contains more than 100,000 distinct CDR3 sequences. Worth noting for this clonotype: Its antigen is currently unknown.

This CDR3 region has 11 residues. The germline V gene encodes CDR1 LGHDT and CDR2 YNNKEL (reference sequence). Source material: blood. The chain uses TRBV3-1 and TRBJ2-5. This TCR came from a human donor with ulcerative colitis or Crohn's disease, or a healthy co-twin of an affected twin (not recorded which). Here the CDR3 reads CASSQGETQYF.